The rows below give T cell receptor beta chains drawn from one sample of a study of T cells in Graves' hyperthyroidism and ophthalmopathy. TCRdb passed the multiplex PCR reads through MiXCR, listing each CDR3 protein once. This table has around 540,000 distinct CDR3 sequences, approximately 16% appearing once. The sample taken for sequencing was blood. These receptors were taken from a woman aged 30 to 39 with Graves' ophthalmopathy. CDR3s include the opening cysteine and the closing phenylalanine or tryptophan. The D gene is left open where the match is weak. For some rows the clone size is stated as once, few or many, or as a class when expanded; others skip it.

v_call	clone_size	d_call	j_call	cdr3_nt	cdr3_aa
TRBV10-3	NA	NA	TRBJ1-4	TGTGCCATCAGTGAGTCGAGTACGGATAAACTGTTTTTT	CAISESSTDKLFF
TRBV7-3	NA	TRBD2	TRBJ2-1	TGTGCCAGCAGCTTCCTAGCGGGCCCCTACAATGAGCAGTTCTTC	CASSFLAGPYNEQFF
TRBV10-1	many	NA	TRBJ1-1	TGCGCCAGCAGTGCGGGGGACGGATATCTGAACACTGAAGCTTTCTTT	CASSAGDGYLNTEAFF
TRBV4-1	few	NA	TRBJ2-2	TGCGCCAGCAGCCAGGGAGAAGTCACCGGGGAGCTGTTTTTT	CASSQGEVTGELFF
TRBV28	many	TRBD1	TRBJ1-1	TGTGCCAGCAGTTTTGACAGGGGGAACACTGAAGCTTTCTTT	CASSFDRGNTEAFF
TRBV20-1	few	NA	TRBJ1-2	TGCAGTGCTAGAGATGGTCGAGAGATCTTTAACTATGGCTACACCTTC	CSARDGREIFNYGYTF
TRBV20-1	many	NA	TRBJ2-1	TGCAGTGCTAGGCCCGATACCAATGAGCAGTTCTTC	CSARPDTNEQFF
TRBV6-5	NA	TRBD1	TRBJ2-7	TGTGCCAGCAGTTACCCGGCCAGGGGGCAACTATACGAGCAGTACTTC	CASSYPARGQLYEQYF
TRBV7-9	NA	TRBD2	TRBJ2-5	TGTGCCAGCAGCAGTCCGGGACTAGCTCGAGAGACCCAGTACTTC	CASSSPGLARETQYF
TRBV3-1	many	NA	TRBJ2-7	TGTGCCAGCAGCCAACTAACAGGTGACGAGCAGTACTTC	CASSQLTGDEQYF
TRBV10-3	many	NA	TRBJ2-3	TGTGCCATCAGTGGGACACTACGTAGCACAGATACGCAGTATTTT	CAISGTLRSTDTQYF
TRBV6-1	many	NA	TRBJ1-5	TGTGCCAGCAGTGAAGGGGGACATCAAAATCAGCCCCAGCATTTT	CASSEGGHQNQPQHF